These 10 T cell receptor beta chains came from one sample sequenced in a study of brain T cells in children with intractable seizures. The method was immunoSEQ multiplex PCR; TCRdb's version includes in-frame clones alone and lacks a portion of them. The repertoire consists of 80,000 or so clones, with under 95% occurring once and the leading ten covering around 24%. The input for sequencing was peripheral blood, taken at surgery. The receptors stem from a girl aged 2-9 years with Rasmussen encephalitis and intractable seizures.

V usage is TRBV10-2 and J usage is TRBJ1-2; D might be TRBD1 (6 bases). CDR1 is WSHSY and CDR2 is SAAADI in the germline V gene. CDR3 size: 13 residues. The ends were cut back, 2 bases at V and 6 bases at J, with 10 bases in the middle. The CDR3: CASSEPGQHGYTF. The DNA for the CDR3 is TGCGCCAGCAGTGAGCCTGGACAGCATGGCTACACCTTC.

The chain uses TRBV5-1 and TRBJ1-2, with a weak D call TRBD1 (5 bases). Trimming took 3 bases from V and 0 from J, leaving 15 bases between them. In germline, CDR1 is SGHRS, CDR2 YFSETQ. The CDR3 has 16 residues. The CDR3 DNA reads as TGCGCCAGCAGCTGGGGGGTGCAGGCCGCTAACTATGGCTACACCTTC. It yields the protein CASSWGVQAANYGYTF.

The chain carries TRBV18 and TRBJ2-2; D gene ambiguous. Trimming stripped 5 bases from V and 6 bases from J, with 22 bases between. This CDR3 comprises 17 residues. Germline assignment: CDR1 KGHSH and CDR2 LQKENI. For the CDR3, the DNA is TGTGCCAGCTCAAGAGTAGTTCCCAAAATAGTACCCGGGGAGCTGTTTTTT. It codes for CASSRVVPKIVPGELFF.

The rearrangement links TRBV24-1 to TRBJ1-4, with D hard to call. Trimming removed 10 bases at V and 5 bases at J, with 22 bases between. The CDR3 totals 16 residues. Per the germline V gene, CDR1 is KGHDR and CDR2 is SFDVKD. This chain's CDR3 is CATVRWQGKINEKLFF. DNA of the CDR3: TGTGCCACTGTTCGCTGGCAAGGGAAAATAAATGAAAAACTGTTTTTT.

V is TRBV12-3 or TRBV12-4 and J is TRBJ2-2, with TRBD1 as a possible D gene (5 bases). This CDR3 contains 12 residues. The V end lost 6 bases, the J end lost 4 bases, and 6 bases lay between the germline ends. The DNA for the CDR3 is TGTGCCAGCAGGGGGCTCACCGGGGAGCTGTTTTTT. This sequence encodes CASRGLTGELFF.

The chain links TRBV25-1 to TRBJ2-5, with TRBD1 identical over 9 bases. Germline V gene data show CDR1 as MGHDK and CDR2 as SYGVNS. The CDR3 runs to 17 residues. V was clipped by 8 bases and J by 3 bases; unmatched bases: 16. CDR3 protein: CASEEKPSGTGKETQYF. CDR3 sequence (DNA): TGTGCCAGCGAAGAAAAGCCTTCCGGGACAGGGAAAGAGACCCAGTACTTC.

The table lists this clone with a count of one. The J gene is TRBJ2-3, the V gene TRBV29-1, with D possibly being TRBD1 or TRBD2 (5 bases each). The ends were cut back, 7 bases at V and 5 bases at J, with 7 bases in the middle. CDR1 and CDR2 (germline): SQVTM, ANQGSEA. The CDR3 runs 10 residues. The CDR3 nucleotides read TGCAGCGGGGACGGAGATACGCAGTATTTT. This encodes CSGDGDTQYF.

This clone was detected once. The chain carries TRBV5-1 and TRBJ1-5; 9 nucleotides agree with TRBD1. The V and J ends lost 0 bases and 2 bases, in that order; junction bases with no gene match: 3. Germline V CDR1 and CDR2: SGHRS, YFSETQ. The length of the CDR3 is 16 residues. As DNA, the CDR3 is TGCGCCAGCAGCTTGGGGGACAGGGTTGGCAATCAGCCCCAGCATTTT. Protein: CASSLGDRVGNQPQHF.

The chain combines TRBV9 with TRBJ2-5; 12 nucleotides line up with TRBD1. Germline-derived CDR1 and CDR2 are SGDLS and YYNGEE. V dropped 2 bases and J dropped 8; count of bases not matched to a gene: 4. The CDR3 extends over 14 amino acids. CDR3: CASSVGQGAATQYF. CDR3 coding DNA: TGTGCCAGCAGCGTGGGACAGGGGGCTGCCACCCAGTACTTC.

This chain joins TRBV4-1 and TRBJ2-5, with 10 nucleotides matching TRBD2. Germline lookup yields CDR1 MGHRA and CDR2 YSYEKL. V dropped 1 base and J dropped 7; count of bases not matched to a gene: 0. This CDR3 spans 13 amino acids. The CDR3: CASSQVAGGTQYF. The CDR3 coding sequence is TGCGCCAGCAGCCAAGTAGCGGGGGGGACCCAGTACTTC.